Many counts were recorded for the clone carrying this T cell receptor beta chain. These data belong to a study of CD4 and CD8 cells across lung adenocarcinoma regions. Using its own MiXCR run on the PCR reads, TCRdb lists one record per CDR3 protein. The table shows around 20,000 distinct CDR3 sequences, with less than 70% occurring only once. The patients had localized lung adenocarcinoma, a non-small cell subtype. The V and J ends lost 1 base and 7 bases, in that order; junction bases with no gene match: 4. The CDR3 has 16 residues. The germline CDR1 and CDR2 sequences are SGHTA and FQGNSA. The chain combines TRBV7-2 with TRBJ1-6; 10 bases align to TRBD1. The TCR sequence derives from a female donor with lung adenocarcinoma. The CD4 and CD8 labels of this study may be unreliable. The sequencing input was CD8+ T cells from the center of a lung tumor. This CDR3 is CASSLVGTGANSPLHF. The CDR3 bases are TGTGCCAGCAGCTTAGTGGGGACAGGGGCGAATTCACCCCTCCACTTT.